These 14 T cell receptor beta chains originate from one sample sequenced in a study of regulatory T cells in long-lasting Graves disease. Sample time point: newly diagnosed GD, antithyroid drugs for less than 3 months. Isolated PBMC RNA provided the starting material for the TCR library. CDR3 regions were amplified by Arm-PCR using iRepertoire HTBI primers to build TCR beta libraries. MiXCR, run by TCRdb on the multiplex PCR reads, gives a single entry per CDR3 protein. The table lists about 560,000 distinct CDR3 sequences, about 16% of them singletons. The data also belong to a second study, concerning T cells in Graves' hyperthyroidism and ophthalmopathy.

Specimen: peripheral blood mononuclear cells (PBMCs), collected at new diagnosis, from a patient treated with antithyroid drugs. These TCRs come from a man in his late teens or twenties with Graves disease.

The rearrangement uses TRBV6-1 and TRBJ2-5; maybe TRBD1 (6 bases). CDR1 and CDR2 from the germline V gene are MNHNS and SASEGT. V lost 10 bases to trimming and J lost 5 bases, with 14 bases between them. The CDR3 totals 12 residues. The CDR3 reads CATQGNKETQYF. In DNA, the CDR3 is TGTGCCACCCAGGGGAATAAGGAGACCCAGTACTTC.

This clonotype appeared many times. For the CDR3, the DNA is TGCAGTGCTTGGGCCCAGCGGATGGTCTCCTACAATGAGCAGTTCTTC. The encoded protein is CSAWAQRMVSYNEQFF. The J gene is TRBJ2-1, the V gene TRBV20-1; possible D gene TRBD2, 5 bases. The CDR3 spans 16 residues. Germline V lookup: CDR1 DFQATT, CDR2 SNEGSKA (reference sequence). V was pared by 5 bases and J by 0 bases, with 17 bases between.

The CDR3 DNA reads as TGTGCCAGCAGTTTACCCCGGGCCGGGGACCCTTATGGCTACACCTTC. This sequence encodes CASSLPRAGDPYGYTF. The V and J genes are TRBV28 and TRBJ1-2, with a possible D match to TRBD1 (5 bases). The V gene lost 2 bases and the J gene lost 5 bases, with 18 bases spanning the gap. The CDR3 runs 16 residues. CDR1 is MDHEN and CDR2 is SYDVKM in the germline V gene.

This clonotype occurred a few times. V is TRBV5-1 and J is TRBJ1-6; D ambiguous. V lost 0 bases and J lost 1, with 11 bases in between. This CDR3 comprises 17 residues. From germline, CDR1 is SGHRS and CDR2 YFSETQ. The CDR3 is CASSLAARGSYNSPLHF. CDR3 bases: TGCGCCAGCAGCTTGGCCGCTCGAGGATCCTATAATTCACCCCTCCACTTT.

This clonotype was seen many times. The V and J genes are TRBV7-9 and TRBJ2-5; TRBD1 matches at 7 bases. Germline CDR1 reads SEHNR; CDR2 reads FQNEAQ (reference sequence). The CDR3 runs 17 residues. Unmatched junction bases numbered 12, after V lost 5 bases and J lost 0 bases. CDR3 sequence: CASSARDSFPYQETQYF. The CDR3 coding sequence is TGTGCCAGCAGCGCCAGGGACAGTTTCCCTTACCAAGAGACCCAGTACTTC.

This clonotype was counted many times. The gene calls are TRBV7-3 and TRBJ2-1; TRBD2 matches at 8 bases. The V and J ends lost 5 bases and 9 bases, in that order; junction bases with no gene match: 6. Germline CDR1 is SGHTA and CDR2 is FQGTGA. This CDR3 has 13 residues. Here the CDR3 DNA reads TGTGCCAGCAGCCAAGCGGGAGTGTCTGAGCAGTTCTTC. Encoded protein: CASSQAGVSEQFF.

In this sample, this clonotype turned up a few times. The CDR3 bases are TGTGCCAGCAGCCCTATAGCGGGAGGGGAGACCCAGTACTTC. It yields the protein CASSPIAGGETQYF. V gene TRBV5-4 combines with J gene TRBJ2-5; 11 positions match TRBD2. The J segment lost 5 bases and the V segment lost 4 bases, leaving 4 bases of the junction unmatched. This CDR3 spans 14 amino acids. Germline V gene sequence: CDR1 SGHNT, CDR2 YYREEE (reference sequence).

This chain connects TRBV5-8 to TRBJ2-7; D not resolved. CDR1 is SGHTS and CDR2 is YDEGEE in the germline V gene. The CDR3 sequence is 13 residues long. V lost 4 bases and J lost 2, with 10 bases in between. CDR3: CASSLTVPYEQYF. Here the CDR3 DNA reads TGTGCCAGCAGCCTGACTGTCCCCTACGAGCAGTACTTC.

In this sample, this clonotype turned up many times. J is TRBJ1-2 and V is TRBV6-1; 10 bases match TRBD1. The CDR3 covers 17 residues. V gave up 1 base and J gave up 2 bases; unmatched junction bases: 7. The germline gives CDR1 MNHNS, CDR2 SASEGT. CDR3 protein: CASSEGPGTGENYGYTF. For the CDR3, the DNA is TGTGCCAGCAGTGAAGGACCCGGGACAGGGGAAAACTATGGCTACACCTTC.

This chain links TRBV7-9 with TRBJ1-4; D ambiguous. The CDR3 length is 14 residues. V was shortened by 5 bases and J by 6 bases, with 13 bases between the two germline ends. Germline CDR1 reads SEHNR; CDR2 reads FQNEAQ (reference sequence). The CDR3 spells CASSPPRSDEKLFF. CDR3 coding DNA: TGTGCCAGCAGCCCCCCCCGATCAGATGAAAAACTGTTTTTT.

This clonotype was recorded many times. The rearrangement uses TRBV27 and TRBJ2-7; no reliable D call. The V gene lost 5 bases and the J gene lost 0 bases, with 11 bases spanning the gap. Germline CDR1 and CDR2: MNHEY and SMNVEV (reference sequence). The CDR3 has 14 amino acids. CDR3 nucleotide sequence: TGTGCCAGCAGTCCCTCGCTAAGCTCCTACGAGCAGTACTTC. The encoded protein is CASSPSLSSYEQYF.

The chain recombines TRBV7-9 with TRBJ2-7; 11 bases are shared with TRBD1. The CDR3 length is 14 residues. The J segment lost 5 bases and the V segment lost 7 bases, leaving 7 bases of the junction unmatched. Looked up from germline, CDR1 is SEHNR and CDR2 is FQNEAQ (reference sequence). CDR3 sequence reads: CASNPGQGADEQYF. In DNA form, the CDR3 reads TGTGCCAGCAACCCTGGACAGGGGGCGGACGAGCAGTACTTC.

The rearrangement links TRBV6-1 to TRBJ1-2; TRBD1 might be the D (5 bases). The length of the CDR3 is 15 residues. In germline, CDR1 is MNHNS, CDR2 SASEGT. Trimming stripped 3 bases from V and 8 bases from J, with 19 bases between. The CDR3 reads CASSDPGVVVLGYTF. Written as DNA, the CDR3 is TGTGCCAGCAGTGATCCGGGGGTGGTGGTTTTGGGCTACACCTTC.

This clonotype has a handful of counts. The genes are TRBV5-1 and TRBJ1-1, with 10 nucleotides matching TRBD1. With V trimmed by 4 bases and J by 1 base, 13 bases remained unmatched. Germline lookup yields CDR1 SGHRS and CDR2 YFSETQ. The CDR3 extends over 18 amino acids. CDR3: CASSLGQGENLRNTEAFF. The CDR3 DNA sequence: TGCGCCAGCAGCCTAGGACAGGGGGAGAACTTAAGGAACACTGAAGCTTTCTTT.